What follows is one T cell receptor (beta chain) and its context. Its antigen is as yet unknown. The sample originates from a study of cytomegalovirus exposure and HLA in healthy donors. Study details: Researchers found that about 84% of about 400 genotyped donors fell within the Caucasian-associated ancestry cluster.

This PCR relied on a set of 60 Vbeta primers and 13 Jbeta primers. The repertoire was sequenced with immunoSEQ multiplex PCR; TCRdb's copy has only in-frame clones and lacks some. Of some 140,000 clones detected, 79% appear once; the ten largest clones hold roughly 1%. Study-wide points: Across donors, presence/absence analyses took sequencing depth to be roughly uniform.

Donors in the study were healthy people who gave bone marrow. This clonotype originated in a man aged 18 to 30 in good health and CMV-seronegative. The source material was PBMCs.

The CDR3 region has the DNA TGTGCTAGTGGTTTGGTACCGACAGGGGAAAACTCTGGAAACACCATATATTTT. Amino acids: CASGLVPTGENSGNTIYF. The chain couples TRBV12-5 to TRBJ1-3; 8 bases align to TRBD1. The V gene's germline CDR1 is LGHNT and CDR2 FRNRAP. V gave up 0 bases and J gave up 0 bases; unmatched junction bases: 7. This CDR3 comprises 18 residues.